This T cell receptor beta chain originates from a study of blood T cell repertoires in COVID-19. Background on the study: COVID-19 samples, acute and convalescent, were from the United States, Italy and Spain. Nucleic acid was either cDNA or gDNA, and it came from T cells, B-cell-depleted T cells, or PBMCs.

As processed by the authors: Using reference gene primer amplification, nucleated cell counts were estimated. Produced via immunoSEQ multiplex PCR; TCRdb's table is partial and in-frame only. The V and J calls and the clone size are those of that table, but D and trimming were determined from the DNA. The table has about 310,000 clones, approximately 90% seen once. The TCR was taken from a man younger than 35 with active or convalescent COVID-19. Specimen: peripheral blood.

The CDR3 DNA is TGTGCCAGCAGCTTAATTCCGGGAACAGGGGACGGCTACACCTTC. Protein sequence: CASSLIPGTGDGYTF. This rearrangement joins TRBV7-2 to TRBJ1-2; 7 nucleotides line up with TRBD1. CDR1 and CDR2 from the germline V gene are SGHTA and FQGNSA. The V segment lost 2 bases and the J segment 8 bases; nucleotides outside the gene matches: 11. The length of the CDR3 is 15 residues.